These 26 T cell receptor beta chains were all obtained from the same sample, sequenced in a study of early T cells in non-severe SARS-CoV-2 infection. TCRdb fed the 5' RACE reads into MiXCR, producing one record per CDR3 protein. The sample has tens of thousands of distinct CDR3 sequences, about 10% seen once. Sample: whole blood, taken at baseline. These TCRs come from an adult who was a healthcare worker with PCR-confirmed SARS-CoV-2 infection or an uninfected control (not recorded which).

This clonotype showed up many times. The gene calls are TRBV10-2 and TRBJ1-1; possibly TRBD1 for D (5 bases). V gave up 10 bases and J gave up 5 bases, with 26 bases separating them. Per germline, CDR1 WSHSY and CDR2 SAAADI. The CDR3 is 16 amino acids. CDR3: CATSDAGETLGTEAFF. Here the CDR3 DNA reads TGCGCCACCTCGGATGCGGGGGAAACCCTTGGGACTGAAGCTTTCTTT.

Many counts were recorded for this clonotype. The rearrangement joins TRBV27 to TRBJ2-2; TRBD1 matches 7 bases. The CDR3 consists of 14 residues. Germline V lookup: CDR1 MNHEY, CDR2 SMNVEV (reference sequence). The junction had 5 bases not matched to a gene; V was cut back by 7 bases and J by 3 bases. The chain's CDR3 is CASTRDRYTGELFF. CDR3 bases: TGTGCCAGCACCCGGGACAGATACACCGGGGAGCTGTTTTTT.

This clonotype occurred a few times. The CDR3 region is CASNSYKETQYF. The CDR3 DNA reads as TGTGCCAGCAACAGTTACAAAGAGACCCAGTACTTC. This chain joins TRBV2 and TRBJ2-5; D uncertain. The germline V and J ends were trimmed by 7 bases and 3 bases, with 9 bases remaining between them. Germline CDR1 is SNHLY and CDR2 is FYNNEI. The CDR3 contains 12 residues.

V usage is TRBV25-1 and J usage is TRBJ1-6; a weak D match, TRBD1 (6 bases). The CDR3 has 14 amino acids. Germline CDR1 and CDR2: MGHDK and SYGVNS. With 1 base removed from V and 8 bases from J, the gap between germline ends came to 9 bases. CDR3 sequence (DNA): TGTGCCAGCAGTGAATTGGGGGGCGATTCACCCCTCCACTTT. The encoded protein is CASSELGGDSPLHF. The entire variable domain, with the rest obtained from reference TRBV25-1 and TRBJ1-6, is as follows: EADIYQTPRYLVIGTGKKITLECSQTMGHDKMYWYQQDPGMELHLIHYSYGVNSTEKGDLSSESTVSRIRTEHFPLTLESARPSHTSQYLCASSELGGDSPLHFGNGTRLTVT.

This clonotype was counted only a few times. The chain employs TRBV5-1 and TRBJ1-1; the match to TRBD1 covers 9 bases. Germline loops: CDR1 SGHRS, CDR2 YFSETQ. This CDR3 has 14 amino acids. Unmatched junction bases numbered 3, after V lost 2 bases and J lost 4 bases. CDR3 sequence: CASSLQGARTEAFF. The DNA for the CDR3 is TGCGCCAGCAGCTTACAGGGGGCGCGCACTGAAGCTTTCTTT.

CDR3 sequence: CASSLFRDQPQHF. CDR3 nucleotide sequence: TGTGCCAGCAGTCTATTCCGGGATCAGCCCCAGCATTTT. The rearrangement uses TRBV28 and TRBJ1-5; D is ambiguous. The germline V gene encodes CDR1 MDHEN and CDR2 SYDVKM. The CDR3 extends over 13 amino acids. Trimming left V 5 bases short and J 5 bases short, with 10 bases between.

The chain combines TRBV20-1 with TRBJ1-5; no clear D gene. V lost 3 bases and J lost 3, with 12 bases in between. Germline V lookup: CDR1 DFQATT, CDR2 SNEGSKA (reference sequence). This CDR3 spans 14 amino acids. CDR3 protein: CSASRASSNQPQHF. The CDR3 bases are TGCAGTGCTAGTAGGGCCAGTTCCAATCAGCCCCAGCATTTT.

This clonotype was counted between two and nine times. The gene calls are TRBV5-1 and TRBJ2-3; D is undetermined. This CDR3 is built from 13 residues. With 4 bases removed from V and 2 bases from J, the gap between germline ends came to 8 bases. The germline V gene has CDR1 SGHRS and CDR2 YFSETQ. For the CDR3, the DNA is TGCGCCAGCAGCGTGGCCACCACAGATACGCAGTATTTT. Its protein product is CASSVATTDTQYF.

Many counts were recorded for this clonotype. This chain uses TRBV27 with TRBJ2-7; D perhaps matches TRBD2 (6 bases). The CDR3 runs to 14 residues. In germline, CDR1 is MNHEY, CDR2 SMNVEV (reference sequence). V was cut by 8 bases and J by 4 bases, with 18 bases left in between. For the CDR3, the DNA is TGTGCCAGCGCCTGGCGGGACGGATATTACGAGCAGTACTTC. Its protein product is CASAWRDGYYEQYF.

This clonotype occurred a few times. CDR3 nucleotides: TGTGCCAGCAGCTCACTACAGGGAGATGAAAAACTGTTTTTT. Translation: CASSSLQGDEKLFF. The V and J genes are TRBV3-1 and TRBJ1-4; the D gene is possibly TRBD1 (6 bases). This CDR3 region has 14 residues. Trimming removed 5 bases from V and 6 bases from J, with 13 bases in between. Germline V gives CDR1 LGHDT, CDR2 YNNKEL (reference sequence).

Only one count was recorded for this clonotype. The chain employs TRBV5-1 and TRBJ2-2, with unresolved D. The V end lost 7 bases, the J end lost 0 bases, and 10 bases lay between the germline ends. Germline V gene lookup returns CDR1 SGHRS and CDR2 YFSETQ. CDR3 size: 14 residues. CDR3 in amino acids: CASLPTTNTGELFF. CDR3 DNA sequence: TGCGCCAGCCTCCCAACGACGAACACCGGGGAGCTGTTTTTT.

This clonotype was counted at least ten times. This sequence joins TRBV19 and TRBJ2-7, with D tentatively TRBD2 (5 bases). Trimming left V 4 bases short and J 6 bases short, with 19 bases between. CDR3 length: 15 residues. The germline V gene has CDR1 LNHDA and CDR2 SQIVND (reference sequence). This CDR3 is CASSKSKIGNSEQYF. The CDR3 nucleotides read TGTGCCAGTAGTAAAAGTAAGATCGGGAACAGCGAGCAGTACTTC.

The V call is TRBV4-1, the J call TRBJ1-1; 10 bases align to TRBD1. The ends lost 3 bases at V and 5 bases at J; junction bases unmatched: 12. The germline gives CDR1 MGHRA, CDR2 YSYEKL. This CDR3 is built from 17 residues. This chain's CDR3 is CASSHLPGQGSGTEAFF. CDR3 DNA: TGCGCCAGCAGCCATCTCCCGGGACAGGGGTCGGGTACTGAAGCTTTCTTT.

This clonotype came up many times. The chain joins TRBV28 to TRBJ2-7; D gene ambiguous. The germline V gene encodes CDR1 MDHEN and CDR2 SYDVKM. The CDR3 has 13 residues. The ends were cut back, 2 bases at V and 5 bases at J, with 10 bases in the middle. As DNA, the CDR3 is TGTGCCAGCAGTTTAGCTGAGAGCCACGAGCAGTACTTC. This codes for CASSLAESHEQYF.

The rearrangement links TRBV4-2 to TRBJ2-7; 10 positions agree with TRBD2. The CDR3 sequence is 15 residues long. Germline values: CDR1 LGHNA, CDR2 YNFKEQ. V was pared by 0 bases and J by 3 bases, with 2 bases of the junction left unmatched. In DNA form, the CDR3 reads TGTGCCAGCAGCCAAGATGTAGCGGGAGGCTACGAGCAGTACTTC. Encoded protein: CASSQDVAGGYEQYF.

The rearrangement links TRBV11-1 to TRBJ2-3, with TRBD2 matching over 12 bases. The CDR3 is 16 residues long. From germline, CDR1 is SGHAT and CDR2 FQDESV (reference sequence). V lost 5 bases and J lost 7; bases outside the gene matches: 10. The CDR3 sequence is CASSLMTSGSTNTQYF. DNA of the CDR3: TGTGCCAGCAGCCTGATGACTAGCGGGAGCACTAATACGCAGTATTTT.

At least ten counts were recorded for this clonotype. V gene TRBV2 combines with J gene TRBJ2-1; D may be TRBD2 (6 bases). Germline V lookup: CDR1 SNHLY, CDR2 FYNNEI. V was cut by 6 bases and J by 8 bases, with 14 bases left in between. The CDR3 sequence is 13 residues long. The DNA of the CDR3 is TGTGCCAGCAGCCGAGCCGCGGGGCATGAGCAGTTCTTC. This sequence encodes CASSRAAGHEQFF.

This clonotype was observed many times. The chain carries TRBV5-1 and TRBJ1-6, with D possibly matching TRBD1 (6 bases). Trimming stripped 3 bases from V and 3 bases from J, with 10 bases between. This CDR3 region has 15 residues. Germline values: CDR1 SGHRS, CDR2 YFSETQ. The CDR3 loop reads CASSSTGNYNSPLHF. CDR3 nucleotides: TGCGCCAGCAGCTCAACAGGGAACTATAATTCACCCCTCCACTTT.

This clonotype has only a few counts. The rearrangement links TRBV20-1 to TRBJ2-1, with 14 bases lining up with TRBD2. Germline CDR1 is DFQATT and CDR2 is SNEGSKA (reference sequence). CDR3 length equals 16 residues. The V gene end was trimmed by 5 bases and the J gene end by 12 bases; junction bases not matched to a gene: 15. CDR3 coding DNA: TGCAGTGCTCACGGGACTAGCGGGGGTCCTGGGATGCTGCAGTTCTTC. The encoded protein is CSAHGTSGGPGMLQFF.

This chain links TRBV28 with TRBJ2-5; either TRBD1 or TRBD2 may supply D (6 bases each). This CDR3 contains 12 residues. CDR1 is MDHEN, CDR2 SYDVKM, per germline. V was shortened by 5 bases and J by 6 bases, with 10 bases between the two germline ends. CDR3 sequence: CASSRGDKTQYF. CDR3 DNA: TGTGCCAGCAGTCGCGGGGACAAGACCCAGTACTTC.

Ten or more counts support this clonotype. V and J are TRBV28 and TRBJ2-5; 14 bases line up with TRBD2. The germline V gene has CDR1 MDHEN and CDR2 SYDVKM. This CDR3 has 15 amino acids. Trimming at V came to 3 bases and at J to 5 bases, leaving 2 bases not matched to a gene. The DNA for the CDR3 is TGTGCCAGCAGTTTTGGGACTAGCGGGAGTGAGACCCAGTACTTC. This translates into CASSFGTSGSETQYF. The full variable domain, its missing parts supplied by reference TRBV28 and TRBJ2-5, is DVKVTQSSRYLVKRTGEKVFLECVQDMDHENMFWYRQDPGLGLRLIYFSYDVKMKEKGDIPEGYSVSREKKERFSLILESASTNQTSMYLCASSFGTSGSETQYFGPGTRLLVL.

The chain links TRBV6-6 to TRBJ2-7, with a possible D match to TRBD1 (6 bases). V was clipped by 6 bases and J by 0 bases, with 18 bases between them. Germline CDR1 and CDR2: MNHNY and SVGAGI (reference sequence). CDR3 length equals 16 residues. CDR3 protein: CASRPNRVEFSYEQYF. The CDR3 coding sequence is TGTGCCAGCAGACCTAACAGGGTTGAATTCTCCTACGAGCAGTACTTC.

This clonotype was counted a few times. This chain connects TRBV5-1 to TRBJ1-2, with D perhaps TRBD1 (5 bases). V was trimmed by 0 bases and J by 6 bases, leaving 9 bases between them. This CDR3 is 13 amino acids long. Germline CDR1 and CDR2: SGHRS and YFSETQ. CDR3 nucleotides: TGCGCCAGCAGCTTGGCCCGAGGGGATGGCTACACCTTC. It translates to CASSLARGDGYTF. Full variable domain (rest looked up from reference TRBV5-1 and TRBJ1-2): KAGVTQTPRYLIKTRGQQVTLSCSPISGHRSVSWYQQTPGQGLQFLFEYFSETQRNKGNFPGRFSGRQFSNSRSEMNVSTLELGDSALYLCASSLARGDGYTFGSGTRLTVV.

This clonotype has just a few counts. This rearrangement joins TRBV28 to TRBJ2-7; tentative D call: TRBD2 (6 bases). The V and J ends lost 4 bases and 1 base respectively, with 14 bases between them. CDR1 is MDHEN and CDR2 is SYDVKM in the germline V gene. The CDR3 covers 15 residues. The CDR3 DNA reads TGTGCCAGCAGTTCGACTAGTCGGGGTTCCTACGAGCAGTACTTC. Its protein product is CASSSTSRGSYEQYF.

This clonotype has only a few counts. The CDR3 DNA sequence: TGCAGTGCTAGGGTAGGGTCTGGGAAGACTGAAGCTTTCTTT. Translating it yields CSARVGSGKTEAFF. The chain couples TRBV20-1 to TRBJ1-1; D gene uncertain. V was trimmed by 3 bases and J by 5 bases, leaving 16 bases between them. CDR1 and CDR2 from the germline V gene are DFQATT and SNEGSKA (reference sequence). The CDR3 totals 14 residues.

In DNA form, the CDR3 reads TGTGCCAGCAGTTTTATAGCGTCCGGGGGACAAGAGACCCAGTACTTC. Amino acid sequence: CASSFIASGGQETQYF. V is TRBV7-2 and J is TRBJ2-5; the D gene is possibly TRBD2 (6 bases). V was pared by 6 bases and J by 2 bases, with 19 bases between. CDR1 is SGHTA, CDR2 FQGNSA, per germline. This CDR3 spans 16 amino acids.